These 11 T cell receptor beta chains were all obtained from the same sample, sequenced in a study of blood T cell repertoires in COVID-19. Assay used: immunoSEQ multiplex PCR; TCRdb lists only in-frame clones, some missing. The table has around 140,000 clones, around nine tenths seen once. The sample was peripheral blood. These receptors all come from a woman in her seventies with COVID-19, enrolled during active disease.

The rearrangement uses TRBV4-2 and TRBJ2-5; TRBD2 matches 13 bases. V shed 2 bases, J shed 1 base, and the junction held 13 bases outside the gene matches. Germline CDR1 reads LGHNA; CDR2 reads YNFKEQ. The CDR3 has 20 amino acids. The CDR3 is CASSQSQTSGGPHPQETQYF. The CDR3 DNA is TGTGCCAGCAGCCAAAGTCAGACTAGCGGGGGGCCACACCCCCAAGAGACCCAGTACTTC.

The rearrangement joins TRBV5-4 to TRBJ2-5; possible D gene TRBD2, 6 bases. The CDR3 consists of 13 residues. The ends were cut back, 1 base at V and 5 bases at J, with 9 bases in the middle. Germline lookup yields CDR1 SGHNT and CDR2 YYREEE (reference sequence). In DNA, the CDR3 is TGTGCCAGCAGCTTGAAGGGGAGGGAGACCCAGTACTTC. Its protein product is CASSLKGRETQYF.

Details on this clone: This CDR3 is also generated by other DNA sequences in the sample. The chain combines TRBV29-1 with TRBJ2-5; TRBD2 is a possible D gene (5 bases). The length of the CDR3 is 12 residues. The V end lost 3 bases, the J end lost 2 bases, and 7 bases lay between the germline ends. Germline CDR1 reads SQVTM; CDR2 reads ANQGSEA. The chain's CDR3 is CSVDGGQETQYF. As DNA, the CDR3 is TGCAGCGTTGATGGCGGGCAAGAGACCCAGTACTTC.

The chain uses TRBV18 and TRBJ1-4, with TRBD1 matching over 8 bases. The CDR3 covers 15 residues. The germline V gene encodes CDR1 KGHSH and CDR2 LQKENI. With 5 bases clipped from V and 3 bases from J, the junction kept 5 bases outside the gene matches. CDR3 amino acids: CASSERTGPNEKLFF. CDR3 nucleotide sequence: TGTGCCAGCTCAGAACGGACAGGGCCTAATGAAAAACTGTTTTTT.

The chain recombines TRBV28 with TRBJ1-5; TRBD1 might be the D (6 bases). Germline V gene lookup returns CDR1 MDHEN and CDR2 SYDVKM. The CDR3 spans 13 residues. V was pared by 5 bases and J by 7 bases, with 12 bases between. The CDR3 here is CASSRGGGQPQHF. In DNA, the CDR3 is TGTGCCAGCAGTAGAGGCGGGGGCCAGCCCCAGCATTTT. Full variable domain (rest looked up from reference TRBV28 and TRBJ1-5): DVKVTQSSRYLVKRTGEKVFLECVQDMDHENMFWYRQDPGLGLRLIYFSYDVKMKEKGDIPEGYSVSREKKERFSLILESASTNQTSMYLCASSRGGGQPQHFGDGTRLSIL.

The gene calls are TRBV25-1 and TRBJ1-2, with a possible D match to TRBD1 (5 bases). V gave up 3 bases and J gave up 8 bases, with 22 bases separating them. The V gene's germline CDR1 is MGHDK and CDR2 SYGVNS. This CDR3 spans 16 amino acids. CDR3 nucleotide sequence: TGTGCCAGCAGTGATGGCCGACCCGCCGGGACTTTGGGCTACACCTTC. Translating it yields CASSDGRPAGTLGYTF.

The chain couples TRBV5-1 to TRBJ1-4; tentatively, D is TRBD1 (5 bases). This CDR3 is 15 amino acids long. Trimming took 4 bases from V and 4 from J, leaving 14 bases between them. Germline V gives CDR1 SGHRS, CDR2 YFSETQ. CDR3 sequence (DNA): TGCGCCAGCAGCGGCCAGGGCCAGGGTAATGAAAAACTGTTTTTT. Translation: CASSGQGQGNEKLFF. The full variable domain, with the rest looked up from reference TRBV5-1 and TRBJ1-4, is KAGVTQTPRYLIKTRGQQVTLSCSPISGHRSVSWYQQTPGQGLQFLFEYFSETQRNKGNFPGRFSGRQFSNSRSEMNVSTLELGDSALYLCASSGQGQGNEKLFFGSGTQLSVL.

The rearrangement links TRBV12-3 or TRBV12-4 to TRBJ1-2; D not resolved. Trimming stripped 8 bases from V and 7 bases from J, with 17 bases between. The CDR3 covers 13 residues. CDR3 region: CASRRRDGLGYTF. As DNA, the CDR3 is TGTGCCAGCCGAAGGAGAGACGGTCTTGGCTACACCTTC.

This sequence joins TRBV5-6 and TRBJ2-1, with 8 bases aligning to TRBD2. The CDR3 spans 17 residues. Germline CDR1 is SGHDT and CDR2 is YYEEEE. J gave up 8 bases and V 2 bases, and 15 bases lay outside the gene matches. The CDR3 loop reads CASSFSVRGAKGDEQFF. As DNA, the CDR3 is TGTGCCAGCAGCTTCTCAGTGCGGGGGGCTAAAGGTGATGAGCAGTTCTTC. Complete variable domain (other parts from reference TRBV5-6 and TRBJ2-1): DAGVTQSPTHLIKTRGQQVTLRCSPKSGHDTVSWYQQALGQGPQFIFQYYEEEERQRGNFPDRFSGHQFPNYSSELNVNALLLGDSALYLCASSFSVRGAKGDEQFFGPGTRLTVL.

This clone was detected only a few times. The chain uses TRBV18 and TRBJ1-3; a possible D gene is TRBD1 (6 bases). CDR3 length: 16 residues. The V gene lost 3 bases and the J gene lost 0 bases, with 12 bases spanning the gap. Germline V lookup: CDR1 KGHSH, CDR2 LQKENI. The CDR3 here is CASSPTGVISGNTIYF. The CDR3 DNA reads TGTGCCAGCTCACCGACAGGAGTCATCTCTGGAAACACCATATATTTT.

This sequence joins TRBV27 and TRBJ1-4, with a possible D match to TRBD1 (5 bases). The CDR3 extends over 14 amino acids. Germline V CDR1 and CDR2: MNHEY, SMNVEV (reference sequence). V lost 4 bases and J lost 8, with 14 bases in between. The CDR3 loop is CASSSPGRGEKLFF. The DNA for the CDR3 is TGTGCCAGCAGTTCACCCGGGAGGGGAGAAAAACTGTTTTTT.